A single sample gave rise to the 4 T cell receptor beta chains below, sequenced in a study of blood T cells in healthy people across ages. It was with a sample-barcoded 5' primer and a J-beta primer mix that a second PCR of roughly 6 to 11 cycles was run. MiXCR, run by TCRdb on the 5' RACE reads, gives a single entry per CDR3 protein. The sample carries about 1.7 million distinct CDR3 sequences, approximately 30% recorded once. Sequences were obtained from blood. These receptors were collected from a woman in her thirties in good health.

This chain links TRBV28 with TRBJ1-2; the match to TRBD1 covers 8 bases. Germline CDR1 is MDHEN and CDR2 is SYDVKM. The V segment lost 8 bases and the J segment 5 bases; nucleotides outside the gene matches: 7. The CDR3 extends over 13 amino acids. Written as DNA, the CDR3 is TGTGCCAGCCTTTATCAGGGGGCTTATGGCTACACCTTC. It yields the protein CASLYQGAYGYTF.

This clonotype was observed once. The chain couples TRBV12-5 to TRBJ2-1; TRBD2 agrees at 8 bases. Germline CDR1 and CDR2: LGHNT and FRNRAP. With V trimmed by 8 bases and J by 10 bases, 16 bases remained unmatched. This CDR3 has 15 residues. This CDR3 is CASSYGGGSVEEQFF. The CDR3 coding sequence is TGTGCTAGTTCGTATGGCGGGGGGTCTGTTGAGGAGCAGTTCTTC.

This clonotype was counted only a few times. The rearrangement uses TRBV18 and TRBJ2-1; D is ambiguous. With 3 bases removed from V and 6 bases from J, the gap between germline ends came to 9 bases. The CDR3 is made up of 13 amino acids. The V gene's germline CDR1 is KGHSH and CDR2 LQKENI. The CDR3 nucleotides read TGTGCCAGCTCACCTGTGAAGGGCAATGAGCAGTTCTTC. It is translated as CASSPVKGNEQFF.

As concerns this clonotype: A much larger clone lies a single base off, so this may be a read error. The chain links TRBV4-1 to TRBJ2-1; 14 nucleotides agree with TRBD2. The CDR3 length is 19 residues. The germline CDR1 and CDR2 sequences are MGHRA and YSYEKL. This chain's CDR3 is CTSSLAMGRGTSGGPSQFF. CDR3 coding DNA: TGCACCAGCAGCCTGGCTATGGGACGAGGGACTAGCGGGGGCCCCTCCCAGTTCTTC.